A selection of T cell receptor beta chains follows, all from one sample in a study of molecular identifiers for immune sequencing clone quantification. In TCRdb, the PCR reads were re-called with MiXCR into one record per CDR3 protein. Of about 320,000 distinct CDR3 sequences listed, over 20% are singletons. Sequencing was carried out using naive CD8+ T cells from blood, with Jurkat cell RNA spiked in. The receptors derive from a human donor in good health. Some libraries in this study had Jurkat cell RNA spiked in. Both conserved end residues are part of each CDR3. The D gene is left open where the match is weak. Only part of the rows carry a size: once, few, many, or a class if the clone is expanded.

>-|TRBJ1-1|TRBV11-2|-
TGTGCCAGCAGCAGCTTACTCGGCGGGGCGACTGAAGCTTTCTTT
CASSSLLGGATEAFF
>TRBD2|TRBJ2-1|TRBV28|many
TGTGCCAGCAGTTTTGGTAGCGGGGTATTTAATGAGCAGTTCTTC
CASSFGSGVFNEQFF
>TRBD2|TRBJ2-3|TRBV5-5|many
TGTGCCAGCAGCTTGGTTCTAAGCGGGGGGCGTCGTACAGATACGCAGTATTTT
CASSLVLSGGRRTDTQYF
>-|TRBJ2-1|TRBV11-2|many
TGTGCCAGCAGCTTAGGGGGGGCGAGCTCCTACAATGAGCAGTTCTTC
CASSLGGASSYNEQFF
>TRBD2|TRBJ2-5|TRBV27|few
TGTGCCAGCAGTCTGGGGGCAAGGACTAGCGGGCAAGAGACCCAGTACTTC
CASSLGARTSGQETQYF
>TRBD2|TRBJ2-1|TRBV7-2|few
TGTGCCAGCAGCTTAGAACTAGCGGGAAATGAGCAGTTCTTC
CASSLELAGNEQFF
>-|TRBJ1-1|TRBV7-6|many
TGTGCCAGCAGCTTAGTGGGGGCTAACACTGAAGCTTTCTTT
CASSLVGANTEAFF
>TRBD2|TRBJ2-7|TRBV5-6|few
TGTGCCAGCAGCTTGGTCCGACTAGCGGGAGGGCCTGAAGCCTACGAGCAGTACTTC
CASSLVRLAGGPEAYEQYF
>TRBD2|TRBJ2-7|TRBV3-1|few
TGTGCCAGCAGCCATACAATCAGCGGGGCTGACTCCTACGAGCAGTACTTC
CASSHTISGADSYEQYF
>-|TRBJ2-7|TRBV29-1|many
TGCAGTGCTGGGACTGGCACCTACGAGCAGTACTTC
CSAGTGTYEQYF
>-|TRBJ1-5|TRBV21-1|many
TGTGCCAGCTACGTGGATCATAAGGGTAGGCCCCAGCATTTT
CASYVDHKGRPQHF
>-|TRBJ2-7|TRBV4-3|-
TGCGCCAGCAGCCAAGATTTGGGGGGAGCCTACTACGAGCAGTACTTC
CASSQDLGGAYYEQYF
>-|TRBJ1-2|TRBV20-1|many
TGCAGTGCTAGGGAAACAAGGGAACAGCTCTACTATGGCTACACCTTC
CSARETREQLYYGYTF
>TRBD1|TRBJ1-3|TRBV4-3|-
TGCGCCAGCAGCCAAGCCAGCAACAGACAGGGCTCCGGAAACACCATATATTTT
CASSQASNRQGSGNTIYF
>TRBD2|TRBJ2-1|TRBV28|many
TGTGCCAGCAGTTCTCAGACGGTGAGCGGGGGCGACTACAATGAGCAGTTCTTC
CASSSQTVSGGDYNEQFF
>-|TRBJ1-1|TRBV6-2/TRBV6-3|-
TGTGCCAGCAGTTACTTTAGAGGGGAGGCTGAAGCTTTCTTT
CASSYFRGEAEAFF
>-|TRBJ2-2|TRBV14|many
TGTGCCAGCAGTTCTAAACTCGGGGAGCTGTTTTTT
CASSSKLGELFF
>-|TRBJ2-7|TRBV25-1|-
TGTGCCAGCAGTTCCCGGACCGTCTCCTACGAGCAGTACTTC
CASSSRTVSYEQYF
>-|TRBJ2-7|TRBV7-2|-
TGTGCCAGCCTGGATCCTGGAACAGCCTACGAGCAGTACTTC
CASLDPGTAYEQYF
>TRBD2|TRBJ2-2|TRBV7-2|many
TGTGCCAGCAGCTTGTCGACTAGCGGGAGGAGGATAGGGGAGCTGTTTTTT
CASSLSTSGRRIGELFF
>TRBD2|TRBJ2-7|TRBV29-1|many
TGCAGCGTTGCTGAGGGACTAGCGGGCGAGCAGTACTTC
CSVAEGLAGEQYF
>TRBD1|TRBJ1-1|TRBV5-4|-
TGTGCCAGCAGCTCGCGGGGACAGGACACTGAAGCTTTCTTT
CASSSRGQDTEAFF
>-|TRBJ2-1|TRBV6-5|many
TGTGCCAGCAGTTACGACAGCAATGAGCAGTTCTTC
CASSYDSNEQFF
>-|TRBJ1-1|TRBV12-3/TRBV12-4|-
TGTGCCAGCAGTTGGGCGGGGGCGTACACTGAAGCTTTCTTT
CASSWAGAYTEAFF
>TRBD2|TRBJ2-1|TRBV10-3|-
TGTGCCATCAGTGAGCGGGAGGGCTTTGGGGGGCAGTTCTTC
CAISEREGFGGQFF
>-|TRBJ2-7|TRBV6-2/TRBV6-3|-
TGTGCCAGCAGTTCCGGTGGAAACCCCTACGAGCGGTACTTC
CASSSGGNPYERYF
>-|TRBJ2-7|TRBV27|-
TGTGCCAGCAGCACAACCACGATAGCCAGGGGCGCCTACGAGCAGTACTTC
CASSTTTIARGAYEQYF
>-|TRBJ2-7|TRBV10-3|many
TGTGCCATCAATAGCCAGAGCTCCTACGAGCAGTACTTC
CAINSQSSYEQYF
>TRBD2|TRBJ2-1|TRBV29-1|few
TGCAGCGTTGAACCGGGACTAGCGGGATATGAGCAGTTCTTC
CSVEPGLAGYEQFF
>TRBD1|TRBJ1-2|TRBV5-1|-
TGCGCCAGCAGCCCCGGGACAGGGGGTGTCTATGGCTACACCTTC
CASSPGTGGVYGYTF
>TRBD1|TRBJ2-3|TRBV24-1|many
TGTGCCACCAGTGATTCTCCGGGACAGGTAACCTCAGATACGCAGTATTTT
CATSDSPGQVTSDTQYF
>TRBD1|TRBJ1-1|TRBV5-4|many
TGTGCCAGCAGCCCATTACAGGGGGCGATTATTTCTGAAGCTTTCTTT
CASSPLQGAIISEAFF
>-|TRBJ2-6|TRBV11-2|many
TGTGCCAGCAGCTTAATCCCAGGGCGCTCTGGGGCCAACGTCCTGACTTTC
CASSLIPGRSGANVLTF
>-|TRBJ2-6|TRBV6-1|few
TGTGCCAGCAGTGAAGCGGCGGTGCCCTTCCCTCTAGCCGGGGCCAACGTCCTGACTTTC
CASSEAAVPFPLAGANVLTF
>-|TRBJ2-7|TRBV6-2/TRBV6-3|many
TGTGCCAGCAGTGACGGGAGAGGCCACGAGCAGTACTTC
CASSDGRGHEQYF
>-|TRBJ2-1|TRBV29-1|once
TGCAGCGTTGAGGGACCATACCACAATGAGCAGTTCTTC
CSVEGPYHNEQFF
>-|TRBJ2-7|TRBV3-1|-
TGTGTCAGCAGCCAACCTGACTTATTCGGTGAGCAGTACTTC
CVSSQPDLFGEQYF
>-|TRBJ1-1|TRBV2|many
TGTGCCAGCAGTGGGGCCGGGGACACTGAAGCTTTCTTT
CASSGAGDTEAFF
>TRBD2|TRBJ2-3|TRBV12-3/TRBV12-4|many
TGTGCCAGCAGTAAGGGACTAGATTCAGATACGCAGTATTTT
CASSKGLDSDTQYF
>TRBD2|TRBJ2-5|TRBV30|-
TGTGCCTGGAGTGTGGCTAGCGGGGGGGAGACCCAGTACTTC
CAWSVASGGETQYF
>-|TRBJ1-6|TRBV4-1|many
TGCGCCAGCAGCCCAAACCCCGGGGTTGGGGTTTCACCCCTCCACTTT
CASSPNPGVGVSPLHF
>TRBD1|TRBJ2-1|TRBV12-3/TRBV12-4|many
TGTGCCAGCAGTTTAGCCGACAGGGGGCCCTACAATGAGCAGTTCTTC
CASSLADRGPYNEQFF
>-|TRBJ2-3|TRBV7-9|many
TGTGCCAGCAACACAGGGTCAGATACGCAGTATTTT
CASNTGSDTQYF
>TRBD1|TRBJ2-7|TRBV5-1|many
TGCGCCAGCAGCTTGGGTACACAGGGGGTGTCCGAGCAGTACTTC
CASSLGTQGVSEQYF
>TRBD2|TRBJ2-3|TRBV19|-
TGTGCCAGTAGTATGGTTAGCGGGAGCCCAGATACGCAGTATTTT
CASSMVSGSPDTQYF
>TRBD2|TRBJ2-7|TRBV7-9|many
TGTGCCAGCAGCTCGACTTTCGGGGGGGAAGTCTACGAGCAGTACTTC
CASSSTFGGEVYEQYF
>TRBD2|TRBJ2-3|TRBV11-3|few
TGTGCCAGCAGCCCAAGCGGGATCACAGATACGCAGTATTTT
CASSPSGITDTQYF
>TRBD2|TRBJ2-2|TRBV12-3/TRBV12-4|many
TGTGCCAGCAGTTCCGGAGCCGGACTAGCGGGATACACCGGGGAGCTGTTTTTT
CASSSGAGLAGYTGELFF
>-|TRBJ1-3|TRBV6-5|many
TGTGCCAGCAGTTACTCACGCATCTCTGGAAACACCATATATTTT
CASSYSRISGNTIYF
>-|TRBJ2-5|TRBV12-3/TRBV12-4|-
TGTGCCAGCAGTTCGGGAGCCGGGACTCCATCCTTC
CASSSGAGTPSF
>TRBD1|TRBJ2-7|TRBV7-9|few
TGTGCCAGCAGCTCCCTCGGGGGACAGGCTGACGAGCAGTACTTC
CASSSLGGQADEQYF
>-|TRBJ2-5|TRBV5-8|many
TGTGCCAGCGAGCCGGGAGCCCAGTACTTC
CASEPGAQYF
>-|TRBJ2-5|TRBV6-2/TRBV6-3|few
TGTGCCAGCAGTTACTGGACTATCCAAGAGACCCAGTACTTC
CASSYWTIQETQYF
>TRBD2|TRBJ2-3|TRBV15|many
TGTGCCACCAGCAGAGTCCCTGGGACTAGCGGGTTCACAGATACGCAGTATTTT
CATSRVPGTSGFTDTQYF
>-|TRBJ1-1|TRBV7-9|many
TGTGCCAGCAGCTCCCTCAAACGACCGGCGTTAAACACTGAAGCTTTCTTT
CASSSLKRPALNTEAFF